This TCR beta chain is from a study of CXCR3-negative and CXCR3-positive naive CD8 T cells. Note on this clonotype: Its target is unknown.

5' RACE that incorporated UMI labels was used to prepare the TRB cDNA libraries. TCRdb processed the 5' RACE reads again and assigns one entry to each CDR3 protein, with no DNA. The sample holds 80,000 to 100,000 distinct CDR3 sequences. The CDR3 contains 14 residues. Germline values: CDR1 MDHEN, CDR2 SYDVKM. Every CD8+ T cell subset underwent triplicate sorting at 300,000 cells apiece. Points from the study as a whole: Similarly elevated diversity marked both naive subsets, with memory CD8+ cells showing far lower diversity. TRB CDR3s were more hydrophobic in CXCR3-positive than in CXCR3-negative naive cells. TRB CDR3 properties served as the basis for inferring TCR strength, and surface CD5 was comparable between naive subsets.

The V and J genes are TRBV28 and TRBJ2-1; no DNA is available, so the TRBD1 call from TCRdb remains unchecked. This TCR came from a human donor in good health. Some clones in this sample may be carry-over from other donors' samples. The specimen was naive CXCR3+ CD8+ T cells from blood. Subset here: CD45RO-CCR7+CD27+CD95- naive CD8+ T cells expressing CXCR3 (TNR3+). CDR3 in amino acids: CASGTGNSYNEQFF.